A single sample gave rise to the 26 T cell receptor beta chains below, sequenced in a study of spatial heterogeneity in lung cancer. TCRdb itself ran the 5' RACE reads through MiXCR, one entry per CDR3 protein. The data contain about 52,000 distinct CDR3 sequences, under 8% of them singletons. Time point given: blood at routine non-recurrence follow-up after resection. Whole RNA, isolated from tumor, nontumor lung or frozen PBMC, was sequenced without prior sorting. The source material was PBMCs, sampled at follow-up. The receptors derive from a female donor with early-stage non-small cell lung cancer.

J is TRBJ1-2 and V is TRBV11-2, with D tentatively TRBD1 (6 bases). The CDR3 extends over 15 amino acids. Germline V gene data show CDR1 as SGHAT and CDR2 as FQNNGV. Between the trimmed V and J ends, which lost 5 bases and 4 bases, there was a span of 17 bases. The CDR3 region is CASSPSGDPAYGYTF. CDR3 in DNA: TGTGCCAGCAGCCCATCAGGGGACCCGGCCTATGGCTACACCTTC.

This clonotype came up many times. The chain is built from TRBV3-1 and TRBJ1-2; tentatively, D is TRBD1 (6 bases). V was trimmed by 4 bases and J by 1 base, leaving 13 bases between them. The CDR3 sequence is 15 residues long. Germline CDR1 is LGHDT and CDR2 is YNNKEL (reference sequence). The CDR3 reads CASSLQTGINYGYTF. CDR3 nucleotides: TGTGCCAGCAGCCTTCAAACAGGGATTAACTATGGCTACACCTTC.

This clonotype has ten or more counts. The V gene is TRBV20-1, the J gene TRBJ1-5; tentative D call: TRBD1 (6 bases). This CDR3 region has 15 residues. CDR1 is DFQATT and CDR2 is SNEGSKA in the germline V gene (reference sequence). Between the trimmed V and J ends, which lost 5 bases and 0 bases, there was a span of 14 bases. The CDR3 spells CSAPLGGASNQPQHF. CDR3 coding DNA: TGCAGTGCTCCCCTTGGGGGGGCTAGCAATCAGCCCCAGCATTTT.

The genes are TRBV24-1 and TRBJ2-2; D is perhaps TRBD2 (5 bases). V was trimmed by 2 bases and J by 4 bases, leaving 10 bases between them. The V gene's germline CDR1 is KGHDR and CDR2 SFDVKD. CDR3 length: 15 amino acids. This chain's CDR3 is CATSDSRGTTGELFF. DNA of the CDR3: TGTGCCACCAGTGATTCACGGGGTACCACCGGGGAGCTGTTTTTT.

This clonotype was observed many times. V usage is TRBV20-1 and J usage is TRBJ2-1; no clear D gene. Germline values: CDR1 DFQATT, CDR2 SNEGSKA (reference sequence). V shed 7 bases and J shed 2 bases, with 6 bases lying between them. The CDR3 spans 11 residues. The CDR3 bases are TGCAGTGTACTCCCCTACAATGAGCAGTTCTTC. Protein sequence: CSVLPYNEQFF.

In its sample, this clonotype was seen many times. This sequence joins TRBV7-2 and TRBJ1-1; tentative D call: TRBD1 (5 bases). This CDR3 contains 14 residues. The ends were cut back, 1 base at V and 12 bases at J, with 18 bases in the middle. CDR1 and CDR2 from the germline V gene are SGHTA and FQGNSA. CDR3 sequence (DNA): TGTGCCAGCAGCTTAGAGGCGCGTGGGGGGATGACTTTCTTT. Its protein product is CASSLEARGGMTFF.

This clonotype has ten or more counts. The chain carries TRBV5-5 and TRBJ2-7; D call uncertain. The CDR3 contains 16 residues. V lost 0 bases to trimming and J lost 4 bases, with 17 bases between them. Germline V CDR1 and CDR2: SGHKS, YYEKEE (reference sequence). This CDR3 is CASSLAWAGWLYEQYF. DNA of the CDR3: TGTGCCAGCAGCTTGGCGTGGGCAGGATGGTTGTACGAGCAGTACTTC.

This clonotype was detected only a few times. The chain recombines TRBV29-1 with TRBJ1-5; D is uncertain. Trimming left V 6 bases short and J 2 bases short, with 11 bases between. Germline CDR1 and CDR2: SQVTM and ANQGSEA. The CDR3 is 13 amino acids. The CDR3 DNA is TGCAGCGTCGTGGGAGACGGCAATCAGCCCCAGCATTTT. Its translation: CSVVGDGNQPQHF. Based on the CDR3 plus reference TRBV29-1 and TRBJ1-5, the full variable domain is SAVISQKPSRDICQRGTSLTIQCQVDSQVTMMFWYRQQPGQSLTLIATANQGSEATYESGFVIDKFPISRPNLTFSTLTVSNMSPEDSSIYLCSVVGDGNQPQHFGDGTRLSIL.

In this sample, this clonotype turned up many times. The rearrangement uses TRBV12-3 or TRBV12-4 and TRBJ1-5; possible D gene TRBD1, 6 bases. The CDR3 is 15 amino acids. Deletions cut 1 base from V and 1 base from J, with 8 bases between. The CDR3 spells CASSLGQASNQPQHF. The CDR3 nucleotides read TGTGCCAGCAGTTTAGGACAGGCCAGCAATCAGCCCCAGCATTTT.

This clonotype was seen more than once but under ten times. The gene calls are TRBV5-1 and TRBJ2-5; possibly TRBD1 for D (6 bases). This CDR3 has 15 amino acids. Germline assignment: CDR1 SGHRS and CDR2 YFSETQ. Trimming removed 7 bases at V and 2 bases at J, with 18 bases between. DNA for the CDR3: TGCGCCAGCGACCCGCAGGGGATGCGGCAAGAGACCCAGTACTTC. Its translation is CASDPQGMRQETQYF.

This clonotype showed up just a few times. J is TRBJ2-3 and V is TRBV4-1; D gene ambiguous. The CDR3 covers 14 residues. CDR1 and CDR2 (germline): MGHRA, YSYEKL. V was trimmed by 0 bases and J by 0 bases, leaving 4 bases between them. The CDR3 here is CASSQETSTDTQYF. The CDR3 nucleotides are TGCGCCAGCAGCCAAGAGACGAGCACAGATACGCAGTATTTT.

The count of this clonotype is one. This rearrangement joins TRBV2 to TRBJ1-1; no clear D gene. V was clipped by 11 bases and J by 6 bases, with 13 bases between them. The germline gives CDR1 SNHLY, CDR2 FYNNEI. The CDR3 consists of 11 residues. The CDR3 is CAREVSPEAFF. The CDR3 region has the DNA TGTGCCCGGGAGGTAAGCCCTGAAGCTTTCTTT. Combining the CDR3 with reference TRBV2 and TRBJ1-1 gives the whole variable domain EPEVTQTPSHQVTQMGQEVILRCVPISNHLYFYWYRQILGQKVEFLVSFYNNEISEKSEIFDDQFSVERPDGSNFTLKIRSTKLEDSAMYFCAREVSPEAFFGQGTRLTVV.

The table lists this clonotype with a few counts. This chain uses TRBV29-1 with TRBJ2-3; the match to TRBD1 covers 11 bases. This CDR3 has 13 amino acids. Trimming cost V 7 bases and J 4 bases; bases outside gene matches: 4. CDR1 SQVTM and CDR2 ANQGSEA come from the germline V gene. The CDR3 is CSAWTGGPDTQYF. CDR3 bases: TGCAGCGCCTGGACAGGGGGCCCAGATACGCAGTATTTT.

Only a few counts were recorded for this clonotype. V usage is TRBV5-1 and J usage is TRBJ2-1; 7 nucleotides align to TRBD2. The CDR3 totals 15 residues. V was pared by 3 bases and J by 3 bases, with 6 bases of the junction left unmatched. The germline CDR1 and CDR2 sequences are SGHRS and YFSETQ. CDR3 residues: CASSSGTMIYNEQFF. The CDR3 DNA is TGCGCCAGCAGCTCCGGGACTATGATCTACAATGAGCAGTTCTTC.

There are a few counts of this clonotype. This rearrangement joins TRBV7-2 to TRBJ2-3; D may be TRBD2 (6 bases). V dropped 8 bases and J dropped 5 bases, with 17 bases sitting between them. From germline, CDR1 is SGHTA and CDR2 FQGNSA. The CDR3 is made up of 14 amino acids. Written as DNA, the CDR3 is TGTGCCAGCCAACCGGGACTCCGGGGAGATACGCAGTATTTT. It yields the protein CASQPGLRGDTQYF.

The chain links TRBV20-1 to TRBJ2-7; maybe TRBD1 (5 bases). V lost 2 bases to trimming and J lost 3 bases, with 14 bases between them. The CDR3 runs to 14 residues. Germline V gene data show CDR1 as DFQATT and CDR2 as SNEGSKA (reference sequence). CDR3 sequence: CSARFPGQFYEQYF. The CDR3 DNA sequence: TGCAGTGCTAGATTCCCAGGGCAGTTCTACGAGCAGTACTTC.

The V gene is TRBV7-2, the J gene TRBJ2-3, with 8 bases matching TRBD2. This CDR3 is 18 amino acids long. Germline assignment: CDR1 SGHTA and CDR2 FQGNSA. Trimming took 6 bases from V and 2 from J; bases not matched to a gene: 16. DNA of the CDR3: TGTGCCAGCAGTCTCGAATGGCGGGGGGCCTTCCTCACAGATACGCAGTATTTT. Translation gives CASSLEWRGAFLTDTQYF.

This clonotype was counted only a few times. With a much larger clone just one base away, this may be a read error. The chain combines TRBV3-1 with TRBJ1-5, with D uncertain. The CDR3 is 12 amino acids. V was clipped by 3 bases and J by 9 bases, with 9 bases between them. CDR1 LGHDT and CDR2 YNNKEL come from the germline V gene (reference sequence). The CDR3 region is CASSHRGRPQHF. In DNA, the CDR3 is TGTGCCAGCAGCCATCGAGGTCGGCCCCAGCATTTT.

This clonotype was observed many times. The V gene is TRBV6-5, the J gene TRBJ2-3, with TRBD2 matching 14 bases. The CDR3 covers 16 residues. J gave up 3 bases and V 6 bases, and 5 bases lay outside the gene matches. The germline V gene encodes CDR1 MNHEY and CDR2 SVGAGI. For the CDR3, the DNA is TGTGCCAGCAGCACGACTAGCGGGGGGGTTACAGATACGCAGTATTTT. Protein product: CASSTTSGGVTDTQYF.

In this sample, this clonotype turned up many times. V and J are TRBV7-6 and TRBJ2-3; 7 nucleotides line up with TRBD1. Germline V gene sequence: CDR1 SGHVS, CDR2 FNYEAQ. The trim removed 3 bases at V and 4 bases at J, leaving 10 bases unmatched. The CDR3 runs 16 residues. CDR3 in DNA: TGTGCCAGCAGCTTGCCCAGGGGACAGTCCCCAGATACGCAGTATTTT. Translated, it gives CASSLPRGQSPDTQYF.

The V gene is TRBV29-1, the J gene TRBJ1-6, with a weak D call TRBD1 (6 bases). CDR3 size: 13 residues. CDR1 is SQVTM, CDR2 ANQGSEA, per germline. The V and J ends lost 6 bases and 6 bases respectively, with 12 bases between them. The CDR3 loop reads CSVSPGANSPLHF. Here the CDR3 DNA reads TGCAGCGTATCCCCAGGGGCTAATTCACCCCTCCACTTT.

As to this clonotype: A clone one base away is much larger, so this may be a read error. The genes are TRBV20-1 and TRBJ1-5; D not resolved. From germline, CDR1 is DFQATT and CDR2 SNEGSKA (reference sequence). The CDR3 sequence is 15 residues long. The CDR3 loop is CGARDRAGGNQPQHF. In nucleotides, the CDR3 is TGCGGTGCTAGAGATCGGGCAGGAGGCAATCAGCCCCAGCATTTT.

In its sample, this clonotype was seen many times. This rearrangement joins TRBV20-1 to TRBJ2-2, with 7 bases aligning to TRBD2. Trimming removed 6 bases from V and 6 bases from J; junction bases left unmatched: 10. Germline CDR1 is DFQATT and CDR2 is SNEGSKA (reference sequence). The CDR3 covers 14 residues. The CDR3 DNA is TGCAGTGCCCGCCCTAGCGGAGACGCCGGGGAGCTGTTTTTT. Protein: CSARPSGDAGELFF.

This clonotype was detected ten times or more. The gene calls are TRBV20-1 and TRBJ2-1; no clear D. Trimming removed 0 bases at V and 6 bases at J, with 3 bases between. There are 11 residues in the CDR3. Germline assignment: CDR1 DFQATT and CDR2 SNEGSKA (reference sequence). The CDR3: CSARDPNEQFF. The CDR3 DNA reads TGCAGTGCTAGAGACCCCAATGAGCAGTTCTTC.

This clonotype was recorded at least ten times. This rearrangement joins TRBV10-2 to TRBJ2-3; D tentatively fits TRBD1 or TRBD2 (5 bases each). Looked up from germline, CDR1 is WSHSY and CDR2 is SAAADI. The CDR3 covers 14 residues. V gave up 11 bases and J gave up 4 bases, with 19 bases separating them. The CDR3 here is CASRDSGKSDTQYF. The CDR3 DNA reads TGCGCCTCACGAGACAGCGGAAAGTCAGATACGCAGTATTTT.

The chain has TRBV24-1 and TRBJ2-1, with D uncertain. V shed 4 bases and J shed 7 bases, with 13 bases lying between them. The germline V gene has CDR1 KGHDR and CDR2 SFDVKD. This CDR3 region has 14 residues. This CDR3 is CATSDPGPTNEQFF. CDR3 coding DNA: TGTGCCACCAGTGACCCGGGCCCGACTAATGAGCAGTTCTTC.